Sequencing of this TCR beta chain was carried out in a study of metastatic and nonmetastatic thyroid tumors. Only a few counts were recorded for this clone. The sample has other DNA sequences that encode this CDR3 too. TCRdb re-called the PCR reads through MiXCR. This table holds fewer than 40,000 clones, under 40% found once. Germline lookup yields CDR1 SGDLS and CDR2 YYNGEE. CDR3 length: 18 amino acids. After removal of 2 bases from V and 4 bases from J, the junction contained 14 bases not matched to a gene. Every patient was untreated before thyroid surgery. The gene calls are TRBV9 and TRBJ2-5, with TRBD2 identical over 10 bases. Sequenced sample: tumor tissue. The source is a female donor with papillary thyroid cancer or a benign thyroid nodule (not recorded which). Some clones in this sample may be carry-over from other donors' samples. For the CDR3, the DNA is TGTGCCAGCAGCGTGTCGTCTAGCGGGGGAATCTCGGGAGAGACCCAGTACTTC. This sequence encodes CASSVSSSGGISGETQYF.